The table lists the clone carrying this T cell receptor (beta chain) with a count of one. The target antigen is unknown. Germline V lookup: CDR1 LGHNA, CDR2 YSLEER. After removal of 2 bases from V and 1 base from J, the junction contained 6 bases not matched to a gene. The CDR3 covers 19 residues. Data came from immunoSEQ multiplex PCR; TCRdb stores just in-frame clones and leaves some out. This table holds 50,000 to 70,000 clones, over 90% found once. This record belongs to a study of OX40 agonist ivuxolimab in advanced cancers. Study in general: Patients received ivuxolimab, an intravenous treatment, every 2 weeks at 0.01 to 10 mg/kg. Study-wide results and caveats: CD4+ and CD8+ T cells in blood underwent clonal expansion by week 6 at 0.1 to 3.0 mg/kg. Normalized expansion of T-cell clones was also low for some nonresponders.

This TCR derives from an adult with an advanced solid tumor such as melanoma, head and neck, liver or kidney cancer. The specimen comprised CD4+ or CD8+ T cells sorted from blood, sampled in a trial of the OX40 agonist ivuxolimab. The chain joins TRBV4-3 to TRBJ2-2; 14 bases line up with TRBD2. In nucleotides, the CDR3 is TGCGCCAGCAGCCAATTAACCGGGACTAGCGGGAGGAACACCGGGGAGCTGTTTTTT. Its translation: CASSQLTGTSGRNTGELFF.